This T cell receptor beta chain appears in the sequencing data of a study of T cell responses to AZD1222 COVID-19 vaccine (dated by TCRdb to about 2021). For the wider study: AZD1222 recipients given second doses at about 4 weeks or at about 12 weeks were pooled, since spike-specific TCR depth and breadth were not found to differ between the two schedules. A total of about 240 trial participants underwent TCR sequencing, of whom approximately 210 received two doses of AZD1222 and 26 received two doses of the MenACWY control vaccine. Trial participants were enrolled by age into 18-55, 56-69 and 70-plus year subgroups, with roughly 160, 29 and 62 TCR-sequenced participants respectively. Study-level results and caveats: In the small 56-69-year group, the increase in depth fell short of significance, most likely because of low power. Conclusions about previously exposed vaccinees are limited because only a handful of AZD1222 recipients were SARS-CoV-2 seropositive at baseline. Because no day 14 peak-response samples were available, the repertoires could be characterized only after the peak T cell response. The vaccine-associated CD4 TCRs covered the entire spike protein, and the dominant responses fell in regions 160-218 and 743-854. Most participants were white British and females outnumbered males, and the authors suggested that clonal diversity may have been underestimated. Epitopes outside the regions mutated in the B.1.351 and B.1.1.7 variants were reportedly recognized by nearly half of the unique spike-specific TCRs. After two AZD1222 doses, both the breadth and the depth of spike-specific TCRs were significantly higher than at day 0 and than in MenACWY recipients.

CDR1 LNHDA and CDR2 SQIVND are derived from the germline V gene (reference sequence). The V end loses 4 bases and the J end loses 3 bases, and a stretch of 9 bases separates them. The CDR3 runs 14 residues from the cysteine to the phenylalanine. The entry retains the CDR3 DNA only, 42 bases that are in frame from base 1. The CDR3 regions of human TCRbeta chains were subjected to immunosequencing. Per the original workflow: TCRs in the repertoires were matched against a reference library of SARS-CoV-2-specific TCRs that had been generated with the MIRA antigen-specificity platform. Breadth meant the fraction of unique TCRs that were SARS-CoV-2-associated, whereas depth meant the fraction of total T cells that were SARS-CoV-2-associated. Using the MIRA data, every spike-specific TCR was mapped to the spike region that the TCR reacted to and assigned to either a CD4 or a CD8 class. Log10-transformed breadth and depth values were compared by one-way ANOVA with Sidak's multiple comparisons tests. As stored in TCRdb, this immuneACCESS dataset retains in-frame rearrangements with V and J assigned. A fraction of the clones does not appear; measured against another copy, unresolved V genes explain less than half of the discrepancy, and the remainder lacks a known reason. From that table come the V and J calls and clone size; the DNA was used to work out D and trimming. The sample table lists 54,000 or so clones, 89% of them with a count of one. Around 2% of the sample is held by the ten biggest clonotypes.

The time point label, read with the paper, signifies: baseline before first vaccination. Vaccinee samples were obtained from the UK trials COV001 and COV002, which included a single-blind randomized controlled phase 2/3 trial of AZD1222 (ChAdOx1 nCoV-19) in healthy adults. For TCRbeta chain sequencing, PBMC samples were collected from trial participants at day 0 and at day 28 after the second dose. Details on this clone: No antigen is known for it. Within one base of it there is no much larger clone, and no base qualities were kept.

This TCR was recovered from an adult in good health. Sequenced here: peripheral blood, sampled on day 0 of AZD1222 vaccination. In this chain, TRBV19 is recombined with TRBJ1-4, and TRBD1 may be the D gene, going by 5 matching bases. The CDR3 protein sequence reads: CASSSRVPNEKLFF. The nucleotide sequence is TGTGCCAGTAGTAGCAGGGTGCCTAATGAAAAACTGTTTTTT. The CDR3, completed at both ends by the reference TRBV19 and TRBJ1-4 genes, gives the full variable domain DGGITQSPKYLFRKEGQNVTLSCEQNLNHDAMYWYRQDPGQGLRLIYYSQIVNDFQKGDIAEGYSVSREKKESFPLTVTSAQKNPTAFYLCASSSRVPNEKLFFGSGTQLSVL.